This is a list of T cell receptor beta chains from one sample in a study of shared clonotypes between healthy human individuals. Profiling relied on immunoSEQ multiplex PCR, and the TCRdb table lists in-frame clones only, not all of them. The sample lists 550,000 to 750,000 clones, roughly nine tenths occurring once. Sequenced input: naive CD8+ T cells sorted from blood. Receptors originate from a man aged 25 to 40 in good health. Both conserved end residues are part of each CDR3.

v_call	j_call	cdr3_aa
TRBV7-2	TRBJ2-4	CASSLSARALLGAKNIQYF
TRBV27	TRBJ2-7	CASTLLAGSYYEQYF
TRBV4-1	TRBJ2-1	CASSHSPGLANNEQFF
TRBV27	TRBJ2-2	CASKGLDLSTGELFF
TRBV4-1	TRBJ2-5	CASSLGQGKETQYF
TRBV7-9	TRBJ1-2	CASSRGQLYGYTF
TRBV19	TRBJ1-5	CASSGRTARNQPQHF
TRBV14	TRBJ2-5	CASSQAPFQETQYF
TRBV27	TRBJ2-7	CASSTRGEQYF
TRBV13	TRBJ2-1	CASRDKARSSYNEQFF
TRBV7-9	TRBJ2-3	CASSSPSGGGTDTQYF
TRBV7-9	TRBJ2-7	CASSPADYEQYF
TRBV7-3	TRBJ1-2	CASSPVPNYGYTF
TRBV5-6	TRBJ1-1	CASSWGRATLGAAEAFF
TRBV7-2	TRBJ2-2	CASSLGPFRLNTGELFF
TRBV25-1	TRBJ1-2	CASSPTKGVLDGYTF
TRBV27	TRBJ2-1	CASSRTQHYNEQFF
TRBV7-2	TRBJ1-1	CASRDLDKGGPFMNTEAFF
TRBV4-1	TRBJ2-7	CASSQDVGLAGETRYF
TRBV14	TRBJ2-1	CASSQDMGASYNEQFF
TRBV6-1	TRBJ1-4	CASSEWGPNEKLFF
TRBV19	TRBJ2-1	CASRVAGAYNEQFF
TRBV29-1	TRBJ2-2	CSARLARANTGELFF
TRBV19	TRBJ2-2	CASSIAGGLTGELFF
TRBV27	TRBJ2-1	CASSLIAGGLSNEQFF
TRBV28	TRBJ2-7	CASSLGRGRVLGEQYF
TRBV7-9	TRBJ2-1	CASSLGLDRQFF
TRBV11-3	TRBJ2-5	CASIIRAELRKTVQETQYF
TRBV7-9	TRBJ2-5	CASSLDGETQYF
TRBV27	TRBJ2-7	CASSLYVVAGTYEQYF
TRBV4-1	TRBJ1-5	CASSQEGDRTGFGQPQHF
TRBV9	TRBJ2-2	CASSVSGISGELFF
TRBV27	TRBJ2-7	CASSLGGVGEQYF
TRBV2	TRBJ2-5	CASSEVASGWYQETQYF
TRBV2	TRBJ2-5	CASSVVGGQETQYF
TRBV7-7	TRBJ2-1	CASSPGELKEQFF
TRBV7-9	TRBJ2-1	CASSLSLGGDEQFF
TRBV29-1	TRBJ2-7	CSVEGSAPYEQYF
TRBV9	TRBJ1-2	CASSVGSYGYTF
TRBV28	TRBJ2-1	CASSVRLAGGPVNEQFF
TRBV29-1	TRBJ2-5	CSVEGATDTQETQYF
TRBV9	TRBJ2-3	CASSVLNPTDTQYF
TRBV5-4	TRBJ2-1	CASSLMDRVSYNEQFF